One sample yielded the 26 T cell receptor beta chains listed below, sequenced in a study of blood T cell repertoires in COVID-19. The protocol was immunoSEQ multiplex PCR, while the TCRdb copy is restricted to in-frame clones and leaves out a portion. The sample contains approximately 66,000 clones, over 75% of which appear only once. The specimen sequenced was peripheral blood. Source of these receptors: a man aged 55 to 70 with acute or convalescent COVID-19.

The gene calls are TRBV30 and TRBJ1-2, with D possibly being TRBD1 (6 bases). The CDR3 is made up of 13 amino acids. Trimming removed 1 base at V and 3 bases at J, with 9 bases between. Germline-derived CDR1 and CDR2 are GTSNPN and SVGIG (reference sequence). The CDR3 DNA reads TGTGCCTGGAGTGAACAGGGCGACTATGGCTACACCTTC. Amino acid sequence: CAWSEQGDYGYTF.

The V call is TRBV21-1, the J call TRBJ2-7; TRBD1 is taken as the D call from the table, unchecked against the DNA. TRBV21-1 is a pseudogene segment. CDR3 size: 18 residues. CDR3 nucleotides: TGTGCCAGCAGCAAAGCAGCAGCGGGACAGGGGAACAAATACGAGCAGTACTTC. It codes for CASSKAAAGQGNKYEQYF.

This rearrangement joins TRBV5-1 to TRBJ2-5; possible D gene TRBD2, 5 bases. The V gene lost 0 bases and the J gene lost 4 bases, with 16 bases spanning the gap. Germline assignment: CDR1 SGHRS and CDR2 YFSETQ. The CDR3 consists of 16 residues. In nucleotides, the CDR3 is TGCGCCAGCAGCTTGGGGTCGGGGAATTTGAGAGAGACCCAGTACTTC. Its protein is CASSLGSGNLRETQYF.

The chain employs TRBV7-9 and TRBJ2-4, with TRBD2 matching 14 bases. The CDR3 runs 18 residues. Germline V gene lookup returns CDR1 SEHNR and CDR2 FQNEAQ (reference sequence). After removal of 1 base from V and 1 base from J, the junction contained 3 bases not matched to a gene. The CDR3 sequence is CASSLGTSGGWAKNIQYF. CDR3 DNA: TGTGCCAGCAGCTTAGGGACTAGCGGGGGGTGGGCCAAAAACATTCAGTACTTC. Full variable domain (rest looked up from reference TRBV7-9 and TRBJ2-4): DTGVSQNPRHKITKRGQNVTFRCDPISEHNRLYWYRQTLGQGPEFLTYFQNEAQLEKSRLLSDRFSAERPKGSFSTLEIQRTEQGDSAMYLCASSLGTSGGWAKNIQYFGAGTRLSVL.

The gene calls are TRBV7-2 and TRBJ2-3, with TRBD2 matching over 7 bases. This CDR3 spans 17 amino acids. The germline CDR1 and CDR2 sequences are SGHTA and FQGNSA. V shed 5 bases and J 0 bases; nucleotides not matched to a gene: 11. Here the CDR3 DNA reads TGTGCCAGCAGCCTTCGGCGTGGGGGGGGTAGCACAGATACGCAGTATTTT. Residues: CASSLRRGGGSTDTQYF.

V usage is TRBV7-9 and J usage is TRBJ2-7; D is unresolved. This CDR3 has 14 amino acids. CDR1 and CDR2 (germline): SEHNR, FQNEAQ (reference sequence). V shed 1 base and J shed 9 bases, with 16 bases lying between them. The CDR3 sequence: CASSLDQLELAQYF. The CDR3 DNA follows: TGTGCCAGCAGCTTAGATCAGCTAGAGTTGGCGCAGTACTTC.

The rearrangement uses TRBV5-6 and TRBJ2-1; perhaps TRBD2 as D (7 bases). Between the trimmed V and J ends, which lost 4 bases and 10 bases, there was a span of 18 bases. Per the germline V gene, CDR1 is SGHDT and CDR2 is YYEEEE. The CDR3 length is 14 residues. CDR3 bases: TGTGCCAGCAGCCCTGGGGGGGCCCGGGGCGAGCAGTTCTTC. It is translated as CASSPGGARGEQFF.

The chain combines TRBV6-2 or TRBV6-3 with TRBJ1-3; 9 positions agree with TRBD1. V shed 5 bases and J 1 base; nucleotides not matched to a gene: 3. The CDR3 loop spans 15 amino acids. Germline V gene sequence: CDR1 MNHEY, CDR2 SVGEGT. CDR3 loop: CASSDGTGSGNTIYF. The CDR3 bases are TGTGCCAGCAGTGACGGGACAGGGTCTGGAAACACCATATATTTT.

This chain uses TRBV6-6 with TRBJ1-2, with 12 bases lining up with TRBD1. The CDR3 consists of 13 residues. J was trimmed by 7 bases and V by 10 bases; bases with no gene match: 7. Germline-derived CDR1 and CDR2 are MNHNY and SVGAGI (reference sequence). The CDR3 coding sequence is TGTGCCACACGGGACAGGGGGCTAGTTGGCTACACCTTC. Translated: CATRDRGLVGYTF.

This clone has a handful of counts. The CDR3 region is CASSIEGAYSPLHF. The CDR3, as DNA: TGTGCCAGTAGTATTGAGGGGGCGTATTCACCCCTCCACTTT. The J gene is TRBJ1-6, the V gene TRBV19, with TRBD1 matching over 7 bases. Germline CDR1 is LNHDA and CDR2 is SQIVND (reference sequence). The CDR3 extends over 14 amino acids. The J segment lost 8 bases and the V segment lost 3 bases, leaving 4 bases of the junction unmatched.

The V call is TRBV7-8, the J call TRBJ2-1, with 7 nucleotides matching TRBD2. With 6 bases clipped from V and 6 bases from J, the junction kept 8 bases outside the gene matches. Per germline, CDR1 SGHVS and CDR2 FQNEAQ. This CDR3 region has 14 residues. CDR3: CASRAGVLLNEQFF. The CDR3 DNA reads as TGTGCCAGCAGGGCGGGGGTCCTCCTCAATGAGCAGTTCTTC. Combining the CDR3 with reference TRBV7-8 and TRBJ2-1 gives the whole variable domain GAGVSQSPRYKVAKRGQDVALRCDPISGHVSLFWYQQALGQGPEFLTYFQNEAQLDKSGLPSDRFFAERPEGSVSTLKIQRTQQEDSAVYLCASRAGVLLNEQFFGPGTRLTVL.

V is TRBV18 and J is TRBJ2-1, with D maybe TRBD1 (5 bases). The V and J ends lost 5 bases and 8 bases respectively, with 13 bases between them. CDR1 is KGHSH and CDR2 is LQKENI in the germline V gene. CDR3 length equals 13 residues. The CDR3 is CASSDLQGHEQFF. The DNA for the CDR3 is TGTGCCAGCTCAGACCTCCAGGGCCATGAGCAGTTCTTC.

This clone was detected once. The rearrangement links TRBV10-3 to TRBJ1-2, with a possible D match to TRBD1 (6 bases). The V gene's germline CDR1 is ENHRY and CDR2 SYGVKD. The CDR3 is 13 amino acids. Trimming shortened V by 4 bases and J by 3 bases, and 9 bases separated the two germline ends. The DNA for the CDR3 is TGTGCCATCAGTGGCAAGGGGGACTATGGCTACACCTTC. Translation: CAISGKGDYGYTF.

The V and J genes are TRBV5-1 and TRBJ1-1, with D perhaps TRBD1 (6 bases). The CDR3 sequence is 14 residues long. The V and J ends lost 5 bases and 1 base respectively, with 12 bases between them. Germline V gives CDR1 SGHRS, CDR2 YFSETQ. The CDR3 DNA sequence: TGCGCCAGCAGTGTAGGGGGTGCGAACACTGAAGCTTTCTTT. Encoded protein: CASSVGGANTEAFF.

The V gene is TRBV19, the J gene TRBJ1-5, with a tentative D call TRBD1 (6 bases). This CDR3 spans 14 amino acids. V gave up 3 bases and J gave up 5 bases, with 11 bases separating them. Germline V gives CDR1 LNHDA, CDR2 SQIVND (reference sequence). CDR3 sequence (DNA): TGTGCCAGTAGTATCGGACAGAACCATCAGCCCCAGCATTTT. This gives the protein CASSIGQNHQPQHF. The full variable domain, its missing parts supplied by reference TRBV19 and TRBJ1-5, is DGGITQSPKYLFRKEGQNVTLSCEQNLNHDAMYWYRQDPGQGLRLIYYSQIVNDFQKGDIAEGYSVSREKKESFPLTVTSAQKNPTAFYLCASSIGQNHQPQHFGDGTRLSIL.

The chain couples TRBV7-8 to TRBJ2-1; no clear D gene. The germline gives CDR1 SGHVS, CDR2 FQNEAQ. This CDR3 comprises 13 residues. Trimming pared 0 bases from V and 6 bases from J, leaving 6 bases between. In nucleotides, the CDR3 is TGTGCCAGCAGCTTAGCTGGAGTCAATGAGCAGTTCTTC. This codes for CASSLAGVNEQFF.

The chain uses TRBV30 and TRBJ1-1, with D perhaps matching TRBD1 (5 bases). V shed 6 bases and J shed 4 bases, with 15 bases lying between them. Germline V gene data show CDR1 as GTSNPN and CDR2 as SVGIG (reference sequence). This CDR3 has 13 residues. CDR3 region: CACSMGGGTEAFF. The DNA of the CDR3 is TGTGCCTGCTCGATGGGGGGGGGCACTGAAGCTTTCTTT.

As DNA, the CDR3 is TGTGCCAGCAGCCGTACTAGCGGGGGGTTTCGCACAGATACGCAGTATTTT. Protein: CASSRTSGGFRTDTQYF. V is TRBV14 and J is TRBJ2-3; TRBD2 matches 12 bases. The CDR3 spans 17 residues. Germline trimming cut 4 bases from V and 1 base from J; bases unmatched to any gene: 6. Germline V gene sequence: CDR1 SGHDN, CDR2 FVKESK.

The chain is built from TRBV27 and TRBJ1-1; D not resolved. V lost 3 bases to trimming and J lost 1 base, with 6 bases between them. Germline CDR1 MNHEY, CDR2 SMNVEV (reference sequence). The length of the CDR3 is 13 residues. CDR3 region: CASSFGENTEAFF. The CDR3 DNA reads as TGTGCCAGCAGTTTCGGGGAGAACACTGAAGCTTTCTTT.

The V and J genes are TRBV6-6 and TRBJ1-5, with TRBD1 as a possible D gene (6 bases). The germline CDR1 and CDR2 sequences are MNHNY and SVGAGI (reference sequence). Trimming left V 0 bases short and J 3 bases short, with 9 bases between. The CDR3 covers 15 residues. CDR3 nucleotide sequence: TGTGCCAGCAGTTACTCGAACAGGGACAATCAGCCCCAGCATTTT. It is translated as CASSYSNRDNQPQHF.

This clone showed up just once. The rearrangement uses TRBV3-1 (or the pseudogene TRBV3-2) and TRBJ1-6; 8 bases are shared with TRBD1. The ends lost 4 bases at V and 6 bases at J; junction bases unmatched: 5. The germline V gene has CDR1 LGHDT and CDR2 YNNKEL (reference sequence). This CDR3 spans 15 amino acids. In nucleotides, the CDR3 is TGTGCCAGCAGCCCAGGGACAGGTAGTAATTCACCCCTCCACTTT. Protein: CASSPGTGSNSPLHF.

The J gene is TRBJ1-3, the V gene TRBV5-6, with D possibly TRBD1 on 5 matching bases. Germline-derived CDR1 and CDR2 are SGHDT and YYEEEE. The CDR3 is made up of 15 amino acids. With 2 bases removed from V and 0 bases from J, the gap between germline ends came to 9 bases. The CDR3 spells CASSFPQGSGNTIYF. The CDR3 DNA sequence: TGTGCCAGCAGCTTCCCCCAGGGCTCTGGAAACACCATATATTTT.

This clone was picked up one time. Here the CDR3 DNA reads TGCAGCGTCCGGACAGGGGATTTAGATTCACCCCTCCACTTT. This encodes CSVRTGDLDSPLHF. This sequence joins TRBV29-1 and TRBJ1-6; 9 bases are shared with TRBD1. In germline, CDR1 is SQVTM, CDR2 ANQGSEA. The CDR3 length is 14 residues. V gave up 6 bases and J gave up 8 bases; unmatched junction bases: 8. Variable domain in full (rest from reference TRBV29-1 and TRBJ1-6): SAVISQKPSRDICQRGTSLTIQCQVDSQVTMMFWYRQQPGQSLTLIATANQGSEATYESGFVIDKFPISRPNLTFSTLTVSNMSPEDSSIYLCSVRTGDLDSPLHFGNGTRLTVT.

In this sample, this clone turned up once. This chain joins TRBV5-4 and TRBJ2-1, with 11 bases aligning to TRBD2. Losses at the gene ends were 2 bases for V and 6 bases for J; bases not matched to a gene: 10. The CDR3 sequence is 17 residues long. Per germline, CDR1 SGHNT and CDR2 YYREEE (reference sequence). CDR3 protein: CASSFNIRLAGRNEQFF. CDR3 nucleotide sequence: TGTGCCAGCAGCTTTAATATTCGACTAGCGGGGCGCAATGAGCAGTTCTTC. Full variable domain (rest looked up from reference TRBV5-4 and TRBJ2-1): ETGVTQSPTHLIKTRGQQVTLRCSSQSGHNTVSWYQQALGQGPQFIFQYYREEENGRGNFPPRFSGLQFPNYSSELNVNALELDDSALYLCASSFNIRLAGRNEQFFGPGTRLTVL.

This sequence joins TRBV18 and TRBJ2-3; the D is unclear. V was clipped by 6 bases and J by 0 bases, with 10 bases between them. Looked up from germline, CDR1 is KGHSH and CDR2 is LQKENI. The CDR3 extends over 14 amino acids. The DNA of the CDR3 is TGTGCCAGCTCCCCCCCCTCCAGCACAGATACGCAGTATTTT. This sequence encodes CASSPPSSTDTQYF.

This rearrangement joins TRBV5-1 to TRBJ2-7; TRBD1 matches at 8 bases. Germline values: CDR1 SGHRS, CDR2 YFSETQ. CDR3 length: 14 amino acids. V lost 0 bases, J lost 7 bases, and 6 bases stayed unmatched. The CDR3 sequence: CASSLGTGGKEQYF. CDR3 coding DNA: TGCGCCAGCAGCTTGGGAACAGGGGGTAAGGAGCAGTACTTC.